The next 17 T cell receptor beta chains were all read from a single sample in a study of cytomegalovirus exposure and HLA in healthy donors. Data came from immunoSEQ multiplex PCR; TCRdb stores just in-frame clones and leaves some out. In the table there are 60,000 to 80,000 clones, about 93% of which are singletons. Sequences were obtained from PBMCs. The origin of the receptors is a woman younger than 35 in good health and CMV-seropositive.

The V gene is TRBV6-6, the J gene TRBJ2-5; a possible D gene is TRBD1 (6 bases). Germline CDR1 MNHNY, CDR2 SVGAGI (reference sequence). CDR3 size: 14 residues. The V gene lost 0 bases and the J gene lost 4 bases, with 9 bases spanning the gap. The DNA of the CDR3 is TGTGCCAGCAGTTACTCTACAGGGCTAGAGACCCAGTACTTC. This encodes CASSYSTGLETQYF.

A single count supports this clone. This rearrangement joins TRBV10-2 to TRBJ2-2, with TRBD1 matching over 11 bases. Germline trimming cut 7 bases from V and 6 bases from J; bases unmatched to any gene: 4. This CDR3 has 14 residues. Germline V gene lookup returns CDR1 WSHSY and CDR2 SAAADI. The CDR3 is CASIGQGAPGELFF. As DNA, the CDR3 is TGCGCCAGCATCGGACAGGGGGCTCCCGGGGAGCTGTTTTTT.

The V gene is TRBV6-1, the J gene TRBJ1-5, with 8 bases lining up with TRBD1. V dropped 5 bases and J dropped 11; count of bases not matched to a gene: 2. The CDR3 extends over 11 amino acids. CDR1 is MNHNS and CDR2 is SASEGT in the germline V gene. The DNA for the CDR3 is TGTGCCAGCAGTATGGGACAGGCCCAGCATTTT. Encoded protein: CASSMGQAQHF.

The count of this clone is one. This CDR3 reads CASSESSDRGLGYTF. The CDR3 DNA follows: TGTGCCAGCAGCGAAAGTTCGGACAGGGGGCTGGGCTACACCTTC. The V and J genes are TRBV7-9 and TRBJ1-2, with 11 bases lining up with TRBD1. V was pared by 5 bases and J by 8 bases, with 10 bases of the junction left unmatched. The CDR3 extends over 15 amino acids. CDR1 SEHNR and CDR2 FQNEAQ come from the germline V gene (reference sequence).

The rearrangement joins TRBV5-1 to TRBJ1-1; tentatively, D is TRBD1 (6 bases). Trimming left V 3 bases short and J 1 base short, with 16 bases between. The CDR3 runs 16 residues. Germline values: CDR1 SGHRS, CDR2 YFSETQ. CDR3 loop: CASSSNPGTRNTEAFF. The DNA of the CDR3 is TGCGCCAGCAGCTCGAACCCCGGGACAAGGAACACTGAAGCTTTCTTT.

The chain uses TRBV30 and TRBJ1-4, with TRBD1 matching over 8 bases. Germline CDR1 reads GTSNPN; CDR2 reads SVGIG (reference sequence). The CDR3 extends over 16 amino acids. With V trimmed by 2 bases and J by 3 bases, 8 bases remained unmatched. Written as DNA, the CDR3 is TGTGCCTGGAGTACGACAGGGGTGGTGGCTAATGAAAAACTGTTTTTT. Translating gives CAWSTTGVVANEKLFF.

The rearrangement joins TRBV27 to TRBJ2-7, with D tentatively TRBD1 (6 bases). Germline V gene lookup returns CDR1 MNHEY and CDR2 SMNVEV (reference sequence). The CDR3 is 15 residues long. Trimming took 2 bases from V and 1 from J, leaving 12 bases between them. The CDR3 bases are TGTGCCAGCAGTTTAAGCCCAGGGGCTTCCTACGAGCAGTACTTC. It codes for CASSLSPGASYEQYF.

The rearrangement joins TRBV5-4 to TRBJ2-2; 9 bases match TRBD1. The J segment lost 4 bases and the V segment lost 2 bases, leaving 3 bases of the junction unmatched. The CDR3 length is 15 residues. In germline, CDR1 is SGHNT, CDR2 YYREEE (reference sequence). The CDR3 DNA reads as TGTGCCAGCAGCTTTCAGGACAGGGGCACCGGGGAGCTGTTTTTT. Translating it yields CASSFQDRGTGELFF.

This clone occurred once. The chain has TRBV9 and TRBJ1-3, with TRBD1 as a possible D gene (6 bases). The CDR3 runs 14 residues. Germline V CDR1 and CDR2: SGDLS, YYNGEE. The V gene lost 3 bases and the J gene lost 1 base, with 8 bases spanning the gap. CDR3 sequence: CASSAQGSGNTIYF. The CDR3 nucleotides are TGTGCCAGCAGCGCACAGGGTTCTGGAAACACCATATATTTT. Full variable domain (outside the CDR3, taken from reference TRBV9 and TRBJ1-3): DSGVTQTPKHLITATGQRVTLRCSPRSGDLSVYWYQQSLDQGLQFLIQYYNGEERAKGNILERFSAQQFPDLHSELNLSSLELGDSALYFCASSAQGSGNTIYFGEGSWLTVV.

V is TRBV21-1 and J is TRBJ2-7; the DNA was not compared with TRBD1, the D call given in the table. TRBV21-1 is listed as a pseudogene. The CDR3 runs to 16 residues. The CDR3 DNA is TGTGCCAGCAGCACCATAATAGGGACAGGAGCCTACGAGCAGTACTTC. Residues: CASSTIIGTGAYEQYF.

Details on this clone: Different DNA sequences within this sample yield the same CDR3. V and J are TRBV6-5 and TRBJ1-3; D is uncertain. V was trimmed by 0 bases and J by 0 bases, leaving 6 bases between them. The germline V gene encodes CDR1 MNHEY and CDR2 SVGAGI. The CDR3 consists of 15 residues. This chain's CDR3 is CASSYSGVSGNTIYF. DNA of the CDR3: TGTGCCAGCAGTTACTCGGGAGTCTCTGGAAACACCATATATTTT.

The V gene is TRBV28, the J gene TRBJ1-5; TRBD1 aligns across 9 bases. Germline V CDR1 and CDR2: MDHEN, SYDVKM. V was clipped by 6 bases and J by 0 bases; unmatched bases: 9. This CDR3 contains 17 residues. This chain's CDR3 is CASRGTGLQNSNQPQHF. DNA of the CDR3: TGTGCCAGCAGGGGGACAGGGTTACAGAATAGCAATCAGCCCCAGCATTTT.

This clone was recorded once. The chain is built from TRBV9 and TRBJ2-1; 7 bases are a match to TRBD2. The ends lost 4 bases at V and 3 bases at J; junction bases unmatched: 10. Germline V lookup: CDR1 SGDLS, CDR2 YYNGEE. The CDR3 is made up of 16 amino acids. CDR3 amino acids: CASSLKTSSSYNEQFF. In DNA, the CDR3 is TGTGCCAGCAGCCTCAAGACTAGCTCTAGCTACAATGAGCAGTTCTTC.

This chain joins TRBV2 and TRBJ1-2; D ambiguous. Trimming took off 5 bases at V and 4 bases at J, with 20 bases between the two ends. This CDR3 region has 16 residues. The germline CDR1 and CDR2 sequences are SNHLY and FYNNEI. The CDR3 DNA sequence: TGTGCCAGCAGTATTTTTTCGACAACAACTCCCTATGGCTACACCTTC. Amino acids: CASSIFSTTTPYGYTF.

The gene calls are TRBV6-5 and TRBJ1-2; no firm D call. Germline assignment: CDR1 MNHEY and CDR2 SVGAGI. The germline V and J ends were trimmed by 6 bases and 2 bases, with 13 bases remaining between them. This CDR3 comprises 14 residues. The CDR3 is CASRATRVNYGYTF. CDR3 in DNA: TGTGCCAGCAGGGCAACGAGGGTGAACTATGGCTACACCTTC.

Regarding this clone: Other DNA sequences in the sample encode the same CDR3. V is TRBV27 and J is TRBJ2-7; tentative D call: TRBD1 (5 bases). In germline, CDR1 is MNHEY, CDR2 SMNVEV (reference sequence). The CDR3 is 10 residues long. The V and J ends lost 8 bases and 3 bases respectively, with 5 bases between them. The CDR3 is CASGHYEQYF. The CDR3 DNA reads as TGTGCCAGCGGACACTACGAGCAGTACTTC.

This chain links TRBV7-8 with TRBJ2-3, with D possibly TRBD2 on 5 matching bases. From germline, CDR1 is SGHVS and CDR2 FQNEAQ. Trimming removed 5 bases from V and 2 bases from J, with 14 bases in between. This CDR3 has 15 amino acids. The CDR3, as DNA: TGTGCCAGCAGCACTAGGGCGCTACTCACAGATACGCAGTATTTT. This encodes CASSTRALLTDTQYF.